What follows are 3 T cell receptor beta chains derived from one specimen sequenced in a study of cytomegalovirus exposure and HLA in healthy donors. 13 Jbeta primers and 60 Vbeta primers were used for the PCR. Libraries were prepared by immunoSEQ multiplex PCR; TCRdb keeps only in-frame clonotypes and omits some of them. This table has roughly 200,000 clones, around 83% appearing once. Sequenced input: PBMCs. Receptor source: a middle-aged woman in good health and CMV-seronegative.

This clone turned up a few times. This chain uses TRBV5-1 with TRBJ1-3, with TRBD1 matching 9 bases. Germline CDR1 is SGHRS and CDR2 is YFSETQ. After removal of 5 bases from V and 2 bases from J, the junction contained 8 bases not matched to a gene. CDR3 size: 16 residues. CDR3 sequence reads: CASSQQGARTGNTIYF. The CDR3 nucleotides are TGCGCCAGCAGTCAACAGGGGGCGAGGACTGGAAACACCATATATTTT. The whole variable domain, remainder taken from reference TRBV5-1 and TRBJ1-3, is KAGVTQTPRYLIKTRGQQVTLSCSPISGHRSVSWYQQTPGQGLQFLFEYFSETQRNKGNFPGRFSGRQFSNSRSEMNVSTLELGDSALYLCASSQQGARTGNTIYFGEGSWLTVV.

The CDR3 DNA sequence: TGTGCCAGCAGCCCCATACGTGGGGAGGGGAACTATGGCTACACCTTC. Translation gives CASSPIRGEGNYGYTF. This chain connects TRBV7-9 to TRBJ1-2; a weak D match, TRBD1 (5 bases). Between the trimmed V and J ends, which lost 5 bases and 2 bases, there was a span of 18 bases. Germline loops: CDR1 SEHNR, CDR2 FQNEAQ (reference sequence). The CDR3 extends over 16 amino acids. Combining the CDR3 with reference TRBV7-9 and TRBJ1-2 gives the whole variable domain DTGVSQNPRHKITKRGQNVTFRCDPISEHNRLYWYRQTLGQGPEFLTYFQNEAQLEKSRLLSDRFSAERPKGSFSTLEIQRTEQGDSAMYLCASSPIRGEGNYGYTFGSGTRLTVV.

This CDR3 reads CASSSLAGPNYNEQFF. CDR3 coding DNA: TGTGCCAGCAGTTCTTTAGCGGGGCCAAACTACAATGAGCAGTTCTTC. This chain connects TRBV28 to TRBJ2-1, with TRBD2 matching 8 bases. The CDR3 covers 16 residues. The germline gives CDR1 MDHEN, CDR2 SYDVKM. The J segment lost 3 bases and the V segment lost 4 bases, leaving 8 bases of the junction unmatched.